Below are 23 T cell receptor beta chains sequenced from a single sample in a study of shared clonotypes between healthy human individuals. TCRdb's table, derived via immunoSEQ multiplex PCR, lists solely in-frame clones and lacks some. The sample carries just over 2,000,000 clones, roughly 95% recorded once. The sample taken for sequencing was naive CD4+ T cells sorted from blood. Subset reported: CD45RA+ positively selected. The receptors come from a man between 18 and 29 years old in good health.

The V gene is TRBV6-1, the J gene TRBJ2-7, with 7 bases that match TRBD2. The CDR3 spans 12 residues. Germline loops: CDR1 MNHNS, CDR2 SASEGT. With V trimmed by 6 bases and J by 6 bases, 5 bases remained unmatched. The CDR3 sequence is CASSVAGVEQYF. CDR3 in DNA: TGTGCCAGCAGCGTAGCGGGTGTCGAGCAGTACTTC.

The V gene is TRBV6-6, the J gene TRBJ1-5; D is unclear. Trimming pared 4 bases from V and 3 bases from J, leaving 7 bases between. The CDR3 extends over 13 amino acids. Germline V gene lookup returns CDR1 MNHNY and CDR2 SVGAGI (reference sequence). The CDR3 here is CASSSVPNQPQHF. In nucleotides, the CDR3 is TGTGCCAGCAGTTCAGTCCCCAATCAGCCCCAGCATTTT.

The chain links TRBV5-4 to TRBJ2-7; 7 bases line up with TRBD2. V shed 4 bases and J 5 bases; nucleotides not matched to a gene: 9. Germline CDR1 and CDR2: SGHNT and YYREEE (reference sequence). The CDR3 has 14 amino acids. This CDR3 reads CASSATRAGDEQYF. CDR3 nucleotide sequence: TGTGCCAGCAGCGCTACTAGGGCGGGAGACGAGCAGTACTTC.

This chain joins TRBV21-1 and TRBJ1-1. TRBV21-1 is noted as a pseudogene. The CDR3 sequence is 15 residues long. The CDR3 loop reads CASSKNKEADTEAFF. CDR3 coding DNA: TGTGCCAGCAGCAAGAACAAGGAGGCGGACACTGAAGCTTTCTTT.

This clone is a singleton in its sample. In nucleotides, the CDR3 is TGTGCCGCATGGGCCCCGGGGGGAGCGAACACTGAAGCTTTCTTT. It specifies CAAWAPGGANTEAFF. The V call is TRBV6-6, the J call TRBJ1-1; possibly TRBD1 for D (5 bases). The CDR3 contains 15 residues. Trimming stripped 11 bases from V and 1 base from J, with 20 bases between. The germline gives CDR1 MNHNY, CDR2 SVGAGI (reference sequence).

This clone was observed once. The chain carries TRBV5-4 and TRBJ2-2; D is possibly TRBD1 (5 bases). Trimming took off 2 bases at V and 3 bases at J, with 14 bases between the two ends. This CDR3 has 16 amino acids. Germline CDR1 and CDR2: SGHNT and YYREEE (reference sequence). CDR3 nucleotide sequence: TGTGCCAGCAGCTTATCAGGGCTCGGCGACACCGGGGAGCTGTTTTTT. Protein: CASSLSGLGDTGELFF.

The rearrangement links TRBV5-1 to TRBJ2-7; 7 bases are shared with TRBD1. The germline CDR1 and CDR2 sequences are SGHRS and YFSETQ. Trimming took 4 bases from V and 7 from J; bases not matched to a gene: 8. CDR3 size: 13 residues. The CDR3, as DNA: TGCGCCAGCAGCCCCGGGACAGACCGAGAGCAGTACTTC. Its translation is CASSPGTDREQYF. The complete variable domain, with remaining parts taken from reference TRBV5-1 and TRBJ2-7, reads KAGVTQTPRYLIKTRGQQVTLSCSPISGHRSVSWYQQTPGQGLQFLFEYFSETQRNKGNFPGRFSGRQFSNSRSEMNVSTLELGDSALYLCASSPGTDREQYFGPGTRLTVT.

The chain has TRBV20-1 and TRBJ2-7, with D possibly TRBD1 on 6 matching bases. CDR3 length: 11 amino acids. Germline CDR1 and CDR2: DFQATT and SNEGSKA (reference sequence). Trimming cost V 7 bases and J 4 bases, with 11 bases left between them. The CDR3 DNA follows: TGCAGTGTAGCAGGGGTATACGAGCAGTACTTC. Protein: CSVAGVYEQYF.

In the case of this clone: At one boundary the junction diverges from the germline segment, which might be a read error. This chain joins TRBV19 and TRBJ1-2, with D unresolved. This CDR3 has 13 residues. Germline-derived CDR1 and CDR2 are LNHDA and SQIVND (reference sequence). This CDR3 is CASRLTLNHGYTF. CDR3 bases: TGTGCCAGCAGACTGACTCTTAACCATGGCTACACCTTC.

The chain is built from TRBV11-3 and TRBJ2-7; TRBD1 matches at 10 bases. The CDR3 has 15 amino acids. Germline lookup yields CDR1 SGHNT and CDR2 YENEEA. J lost 2 bases, V lost 4 bases, and 5 bases had no gene match. CDR3 amino acids: CASSSGTGVTYEQYF. Written as DNA, the CDR3 is TGTGCCAGCAGCTCAGGGACAGGGGTTACCTACGAGCAGTACTTC.

V usage is TRBV9 and J usage is TRBJ2-1; 15 positions match TRBD2. The CDR3 has 19 amino acids. From germline, CDR1 is SGDLS and CDR2 YYNGEE. V trimming: 4 bases; J trimming: 0 bases; junction bases outside the gene matches: 8. The CDR3 region is CASSSGLAGGSLSYNEQFF. The DNA for the CDR3 is TGTGCCAGCAGCTCGGGACTAGCGGGAGGCTCCCTCTCCTACAATGAGCAGTTCTTC.

The chain recombines TRBV11-2 with TRBJ2-2; 10 bases match TRBD2. V was pared by 4 bases and J by 7 bases, with 3 bases of the junction left unmatched. The germline CDR1 and CDR2 sequences are SGHAT and FQNNGV. CDR3 length: 14 residues. The CDR3 nucleotides are TGTGCCAGCAGCTGGGCTAGCGGGAGCGGGGAGCTGTTTTTT. Its protein is CASSWASGSGELFF.

The chain carries TRBV2 and TRBJ1-6; D remains ambiguous. The germline CDR1 and CDR2 sequences are SNHLY and FYNNEI. The length of the CDR3 is 15 residues. V was clipped by 7 bases and J by 6 bases, with 16 bases between them. The CDR3 DNA is TGTGCCAGCACCGACGCAGGCCCCCCTAATTCACCCCTCCACTTT. Translating gives CASTDAGPPNSPLHF.

The rearrangement joins TRBV28 to TRBJ1-1; D not certain. The CDR3 loop spans 13 amino acids. Deletions cut 6 bases from V and 0 bases from J, with 8 bases between. Germline assignment: CDR1 MDHEN and CDR2 SYDVKM. The CDR3 DNA sequence: TGTGCCAGCAGCCTAAATCTGAACACTGAAGCTTTCTTT. Its protein product is CASSLNLNTEAFF.

V and J are TRBV5-1 and TRBJ2-7; 8 nucleotides align to TRBD2. The junction had 5 bases not matched to a gene; V was cut back by 4 bases and J by 2 bases. CDR1 and CDR2 from the germline V gene are SGHRS and YFSETQ. The CDR3 runs to 14 residues. DNA of the CDR3: TGCGCCAGCAGCCCAACAGCGGGAGCCTACGAGCAGTACTTC. Its protein product is CASSPTAGAYEQYF.

This chain links TRBV6-1 with TRBJ2-1; 12 bases align to TRBD1. CDR1 is MNHNS, CDR2 SASEGT, per germline. The CDR3 covers 18 residues. V gave up 2 bases and J gave up 0 bases; unmatched junction bases: 5. The CDR3 region is CASSEWGQGASSYNEQFF. The CDR3 DNA is TGTGCCAGCAGTGAATGGGGACAGGGGGCCAGCTCCTACAATGAGCAGTTCTTC.

This chain links TRBV29-1 with TRBJ1-6, with D tentatively TRBD1 (5 bases). CDR3 length: 16 amino acids. V was pared by 6 bases and J by 1 base, with 16 bases between. CDR1 and CDR2 from the germline V gene are SQVTM and ANQGSEA. The CDR3 loop reads CSVWGGAGSYNSPLHF. The CDR3 region has the DNA TGCAGCGTATGGGGAGGGGCAGGATCCTATAATTCACCCCTCCACTTT.

This chain connects TRBV4-1 to TRBJ1-5; no definite D call. Trimming removed 0 bases from V and 0 bases from J, with 9 bases in between. CDR1 MGHRA and CDR2 YSYEKL come from the germline V gene. The length of the CDR3 is 16 residues. CDR3 in amino acids: CASSQEGGISNQPQHF. The CDR3 DNA reads as TGCGCCAGCAGCCAAGAAGGCGGGATTAGCAATCAGCCCCAGCATTTT.

The V call is TRBV5-1, the J call TRBJ2-1; 11 positions agree with TRBD2. The CDR3 sequence is 16 residues long. Trimming removed 3 bases from V and 2 bases from J; junction bases left unmatched: 4. Germline CDR1 and CDR2: SGHRS and YFSETQ. CDR3 sequence (DNA): TGCGCCAGCAGCTCCATGGGACTAGCGGCCTACAATGAGCAGTTCTTC. Amino acid sequence: CASSSMGLAAYNEQFF.

The chain recombines TRBV30 with TRBJ2-3, with 10 bases lining up with TRBD2. In germline, CDR1 is GTSNPN, CDR2 SVGIG (reference sequence). The CDR3 has 17 amino acids. V shed 2 bases and J 4 bases; nucleotides not matched to a gene: 12. The CDR3 nucleotides read TGTGCCTGGAGTTCCCGTTGGACTAGCGGATCTGCAGATACGCAGTATTTT. This sequence encodes CAWSSRWTSGSADTQYF.

This clone was counted once. V and J are TRBV19 and TRBJ1-1; D is unresolved. V lost 3 bases, J lost 1 base, and 12 bases lay in between. The CDR3 has 15 amino acids. Germline CDR1 and CDR2: LNHDA and SQIVND (reference sequence). CDR3: CASSIVGGRNTEAFF. The CDR3 coding sequence is TGTGCCAGTAGTATCGTCGGAGGGAGGAACACTGAAGCTTTCTTT.

The chain recombines TRBV10-3 with TRBJ1-2, with D tentatively TRBD1 (5 bases). The CDR3 extends over 14 amino acids. Germline V gene lookup returns CDR1 ENHRY and CDR2 SYGVKD. Trimming pared 3 bases from V and 3 bases from J, leaving 11 bases between. CDR3 residues: CAISEGQGHYGYTF. The CDR3 DNA follows: TGTGCCATCAGTGAAGGTCAGGGACACTATGGCTACACCTTC.

J is TRBJ1-5 and V is TRBV15; no reliable D call. The germline V gene encodes CDR1 LNHNV and CDR2 YYDKDF (reference sequence). Trimming removed 4 bases at V and 0 bases at J, with 7 bases between. The CDR3 extends over 14 amino acids. The CDR3 region is CATSTGFSNQPQHF. The CDR3 region has the DNA TGTGCCACCAGCACCGGTTTTAGCAATCAGCCCCAGCATTTT. The full variable domain, in which reference TRBV15 and TRBJ1-5 provide the parts outside the CDR3, is DAMVIQNPRYQVTQFGKPVTLSCSQTLNHNVMYWYQQKSSQAPKLLFHYYDKDFNNEADTPDNFQSRRPNTSFCFLDIRSPGLGDTAMYLCATSTGFSNQPQHFGDGTRLSIL.